These 12 T cell receptor beta chains share one sample of origin, sequenced in a study of T cells in Graves' hyperthyroidism and ophthalmopathy. RNA transcripts provided the source from which TCR beta CDR3 regions were amplified. Initially, a first-round RT-PCR of the TCR CDR3 employed the HTBI primer set. TCRdb re-derived calls from the multiplex PCR reads in MiXCR, one entry per CDR3 protein. The repertoire holds hundreds of thousands of distinct CDR3 sequences, with over 10% as singletons. The sequencing sample was made of blood. These receptors all stem from a woman younger than 30 with Graves' hyperthyroidism.

V is TRBV25-1 and J is TRBJ2-3; D perhaps matches TRBD1 (6 bases). V lost 5 bases, J lost 4 bases, and 16 bases lay in between. Germline assignment: CDR1 MGHDK and CDR2 SYGVNS. The CDR3 sequence is 15 residues long. In nucleotides, the CDR3 is TGTGCCAGCAGTAACCGGGACACAGTCGCAGATACGCAGTATTTT. Its protein is CASSNRDTVADTQYF.

This clonotype occurred a few times. V gene TRBV5-1 combines with J gene TRBJ2-2; maybe TRBD2 (5 bases). V was cut by 7 bases and J by 4 bases, with 14 bases left in between. CDR3 length equals 14 residues. Germline CDR1 and CDR2: SGHRS and YFSETQ. CDR3 in DNA: TGCGCCAGCGCACGGGGAGTTGGCACCGGGGAGCTGTTTTTT. Translated: CASARGVGTGELFF.

This clonotype was seen ten or more times. V and J are TRBV6-1 and TRBJ1-1; D remains ambiguous. The CDR3 has 11 amino acids. Germline assignment: CDR1 MNHNS and CDR2 SASEGT. Trimming shortened V by 11 bases and J by 2 bases, and 9 bases separated the two germline ends. The CDR3 is CAGIRNTEAFF. The CDR3 DNA reads as TGTGCCGGAATTAGAAACACTGAAGCTTTCTTT.

The rearrangement uses TRBV25-1 and TRBJ2-3; TRBD2 matches at 7 bases. Germline loops: CDR1 MGHDK, CDR2 SYGVNS. With V trimmed by 3 bases and J by 3 bases, 3 bases remained unmatched. CDR3 length: 14 residues. For the CDR3, the DNA is TGTGCCAGCAGTGAGGGGGGGACGACAGATACGCAGTATTTT. As protein: CASSEGGTTDTQYF. Full variable domain (outside the CDR3, taken from reference TRBV25-1 and TRBJ2-3): EADIYQTPRYLVIGTGKKITLECSQTMGHDKMYWYQQDPGMELHLIHYSYGVNSTEKGDLSSESTVSRIRTEHFPLTLESARPSHTSQYLCASSEGGTTDTQYFGPGTRLTVL.

The sample holds many counts of this clonotype. The chain links TRBV5-5 to TRBJ1-1; D may be TRBD1 (5 bases). The CDR3 runs 17 residues. Germline lookup yields CDR1 SGHKS and CDR2 YYEKEE (reference sequence). V was trimmed by 0 bases and J by 3 bases, leaving 18 bases between them. CDR3 in DNA: TGTGCCAGCAGCTTGGTAAGGGGTCCGCCCATGGACACTGAAGCTTTCTTT. It yields the protein CASSLVRGPPMDTEAFF.

This clonotype was observed many times. Germline is not matched at one junction end, which may reflect a read error. The chain has TRBV5-1 and TRBJ2-6; the match to TRBD1 covers 7 bases. The germline CDR1 and CDR2 sequences are SGHRS and YFSETQ. The CDR3 is 15 residues long. The CDR3 sequence: CASSGTGAGANVLTF. CDR3 sequence (DNA): TGTGCCAGCAGTGGAACAGGGGCAGGGGCCAACGTCCTGACTTTC. The full variable domain, rest sourced from reference TRBV5-1 and TRBJ2-6, is KAGVTQTPRYLIKTRGQQVTLSCSPISGHRSVSWYQQTPGQGLQFLFEYFSETQRNKGNFPGRFSGRQFSNSRSEMNVSTLELGDSALYLCASSGTGAGANVLTFGAGSRLTVL.

This clonotype was detected ten times or more. The chain is built from TRBV7-2 and TRBJ1-6; no firm D call. V gave up 5 bases and J gave up 7 bases, with 15 bases separating them. There are 15 residues in the CDR3. From germline, CDR1 is SGHTA and CDR2 FQGNSA. The CDR3 sequence is CASSPRTARNSPLHF. The DNA for the CDR3 is TGTGCCAGCAGCCCGCGGACCGCCCGGAATTCACCCCTCCACTTT.

The V gene is TRBV4-3, the J gene TRBJ2-5; D perhaps matches TRBD2 (5 bases). CDR1 is LGHNA, CDR2 YSLEER, per germline. The CDR3 length is 16 residues. Trimming removed 0 bases at V and 4 bases at J, with 15 bases between. This chain's CDR3 is CASSQDRGRALETQYF. The CDR3 DNA reads as TGCGCCAGCAGCCAAGATCGTGGGAGAGCATTAGAGACCCAGTACTTC.

This clonotype was observed a few times. This chain uses TRBV28 with TRBJ2-7; 7 bases fit TRBD2. Germline trimming cut 8 bases from V and 7 bases from J; bases unmatched to any gene: 8. This CDR3 contains 12 residues. The germline V gene encodes CDR1 MDHEN and CDR2 SYDVKM. CDR3 nucleotides: TGTGCCAGCGGGGCCCAAGCGGGGGAGCAGTACTTC. As protein: CASGAQAGEQYF.

There are many counts of this clonotype. The chain links TRBV7-9 to TRBJ1-2, with a tentative D call TRBD1 (5 bases). CDR3 length: 15 amino acids. CDR1 and CDR2 from the germline V gene are SEHNR and FQNEAQ (reference sequence). Trimming removed 2 bases from V and 9 bases from J, with 19 bases in between. CDR3: CASSLSIGGLERYTF. The CDR3 nucleotides are TGTGCCAGCAGCTTAAGTATCGGGGGATTGGAGCGCTACACCTTC.

This clonotype was counted a few times. This chain connects TRBV25-1 to TRBJ2-7, with 7 bases matching TRBD1. CDR1 and CDR2 from the germline V gene are MGHDK and SYGVNS. Losses at the gene ends were 4 bases for V and 3 bases for J; bases not matched to a gene: 6. The CDR3 is made up of 14 amino acids. The CDR3 region has the DNA TGTGCCAGCAGTGGCGACAGGGCGTTCTACGAGCAGTACTTC. This sequence encodes CASSGDRAFYEQYF.

This rearrangement joins TRBV5-6 to TRBJ1-6; tentative D call: TRBD1 (5 bases). V was pared by 3 bases and J by 4 bases, with 14 bases between. CDR3 length: 16 residues. CDR1 is SGHDT, CDR2 YYEEEE, per germline. The CDR3 reads CASSSGTSDYNSPLHF. The CDR3 bases are TGTGCCAGCAGCTCGGGGACGTCTGATTATAATTCACCCCTCCACTTT.